The 14 T cell receptor beta chains in this list originate from one sample, sequenced in a study of shared clonotypes between healthy human individuals (dated by TCRdb to 2020 to 2021). Receptor amplification or capture employed the immunoSEQ multiplex PCR assay. TCRdb limited this immuneACCESS table to in-frame rearrangements with V and J called. A share of clones is missing; checked studies link under half to unresolved V genes, and the rest is unexplained. This sample comprises about 1,900,000 clones, about 95% of them detected only once. Clones ranked in the top ten supply roughly 1% of the sample. CD8 naive samples were obtained by positive selection for CCR7 among CD45RO-negative cells, yielding a CD45RA+CCR7+ population from which TemRA cells were excluded. The sequencing input was naive CD8+ T cells sorted from blood. The sample's cell subset or site label is to be understood as: CD45RA+CCR7+. All receptors derive from a man aged 18 to 29 in good health.

This clone was observed once. The J gene is TRBJ2-7, the V gene TRBV5-4; TRBD2 matches at 8 bases. The germline V gene encodes CDR1 SGHNT and CDR2 YYREEE (reference sequence). V lost 2 bases and J lost 6; bases outside the gene matches: 4. This CDR3 has 13 residues. In DNA form, the CDR3 reads TGTGCCAGCAGCTTCGGACTAGCCAGCGAGCAGTACTTC. Its protein product is CASSFGLASEQYF.

With respect to this clone: Other DNA variants within this sample encode the same CDR3. The chain recombines TRBV27 with TRBJ1-5, with D hard to call. Trimming shortened V by 3 bases and J by 3 bases, and 3 bases separated the two germline ends. Germline V lookup: CDR1 MNHEY, CDR2 SMNVEV (reference sequence). The CDR3 has 12 amino acids. The DNA of the CDR3 is TGTGCCAGCAGTTTTATCAATCAGCCCCAGCATTTT. It yields the protein CASSFINQPQHF.

This clone was detected only once. The V and J genes are TRBV4-3 and TRBJ2-3; tentatively, D is TRBD1 (5 bases). Germline lookup yields CDR1 LGHNA and CDR2 YSLEER. Trimming shortened V by 0 bases and J by 5 bases, and 12 bases separated the two germline ends. The CDR3 contains 15 residues. The CDR3 region has the DNA TGCGCCAGCAGCCAAGATGTCAGGGTCCAAGATACGCAGTATTTT. This gives the protein CASSQDVRVQDTQYF.

The rearrangement joins TRBV27 to TRBJ2-7; D possibly corresponds to TRBD2 (6 bases). The V and J ends lost 0 bases and 0 bases respectively, with 9 bases between them. This CDR3 region has 15 residues. Germline CDR1 is MNHEY and CDR2 is SMNVEV (reference sequence). CDR3 bases: TGTGCCAGCAGTTTATCCGGGGGAACCTCCTACGAGCAGTACTTC. Its protein is CASSLSGGTSYEQYF.

V gene TRBV2 combines with J gene TRBJ1-1, with 12 bases identical to TRBD1. V trimming: 6 bases; J trimming: 4 bases; junction bases outside the gene matches: 6. The length of the CDR3 is 15 residues. Germline CDR1 SNHLY, CDR2 FYNNEI. The CDR3: CASSPGQGAGTEAFF. CDR3 DNA: TGTGCCAGCAGCCCGGGACAGGGGGCTGGCACTGAAGCTTTCTTT.

The V gene is TRBV15, the J gene TRBJ2-7, with D perhaps matching TRBD1 (7 bases). Germline loops: CDR1 LNHNV, CDR2 YYDKDF (reference sequence). V was shortened by 0 bases and J by 3 bases, with 18 bases between the two germline ends. This CDR3 has 17 amino acids. The CDR3 loop is CATSRDTGQGGVYEQYF. The CDR3 nucleotides read TGTGCCACCAGCAGAGATACAGGTCAGGGGGGCGTCTACGAGCAGTACTTC.

The chain combines TRBV10-3 with TRBJ1-1, with no clear D. Trimming shortened V by 3 bases and J by 5 bases, and 7 bases separated the two germline ends. Per germline, CDR1 ENHRY and CDR2 SYGVKD. The CDR3 covers 12 residues. This CDR3 reads CAISEVRTEAFF. CDR3 in DNA: TGTGCCATCAGTGAAGTACGGACTGAAGCTTTCTTT.

Of note for this clone: Other DNA sequences in the same sample also yield this CDR3. Written as DNA, the CDR3 is TGCGCCAGCAGCCAAGATTCTAATACCTACGAGCAGTACTTC. Its protein is CASSQDSNTYEQYF. The chain recombines TRBV4-3 with TRBJ2-7; no reliable D call. CDR1 LGHNA and CDR2 YSLEER come from the germline V gene. V lost 0 bases, J lost 2 bases, and 8 bases lay in between. The CDR3 spans 14 residues.

The rearrangement links TRBV7-9 to TRBJ1-1; D not resolved. This CDR3 is 12 amino acids long. V lost 3 bases to trimming and J lost 7 bases, with 9 bases between them. CDR1 SEHNR and CDR2 FQNEAQ come from the germline V gene (reference sequence). The CDR3: CASSFPDGEAFF. In nucleotides, the CDR3 is TGTGCCAGCAGCTTCCCTGACGGTGAAGCTTTCTTT.

The chain combines TRBV7-9 with TRBJ2-6, with TRBD1 matching over 7 bases. The CDR3 is 18 amino acids. V lost 4 bases, J lost 0 bases, and 9 bases stayed unmatched. Germline assignment: CDR1 SEHNR and CDR2 FQNEAQ (reference sequence). The CDR3, as DNA: TGTGCCAGCAGCTCGACGGGGACAGTCCCCTCTGGGGCCAACGTCCTGACTTTC. This sequence encodes CASSSTGTVPSGANVLTF.

This rearrangement joins TRBV7-9 to TRBJ2-1; no definite D call. From germline, CDR1 is SEHNR and CDR2 FQNEAQ (reference sequence). V lost 10 bases and J lost 6, with 10 bases in between. This CDR3 comprises 11 residues. Here the CDR3 reads CATPDLNEQFF. CDR3 DNA: TGTGCCACCCCGGATCTCAATGAGCAGTTCTTC.

The chain couples TRBV6-6 to TRBJ2-7; tentatively, D is TRBD2 (6 bases). The CDR3 has 15 amino acids. Trimming cost V 0 bases and J 3 bases, with 12 bases left between them. CDR1 and CDR2 from the germline V gene are MNHNY and SVGAGI (reference sequence). In DNA, the CDR3 is TGTGCCAGCAGTTACTCTGCGGGACTCAACTACGAGCAGTACTTC. This encodes CASSYSAGLNYEQYF.

The rearrangement uses TRBV4-1 and TRBJ2-1, with 7 bases that match TRBD2. Germline V gives CDR1 MGHRA, CDR2 YSYEKL. The CDR3 has 17 residues. Trimming cost V 0 bases and J 8 bases; bases outside gene matches: 13. CDR3 residues: CASSQDLGGGPNYEQFF. DNA of the CDR3: TGCGCCAGCAGCCAAGATCTGGGGGGAGGGCCGAACTATGAGCAGTTCTTC.

This clone turned up a few times. CDR3 coding DNA: TGTGCCAGCAGCTTAGCGTGGCAGGGGAACACCGGGGAGCTGTTTTTT. Residues: CASSLAWQGNTGELFF. The V call is TRBV7-9, the J call TRBJ2-2; TRBD1 might be the D (5 bases). CDR3 length: 16 residues. Trimming cost V 0 bases and J 1 base, with 9 bases left between them. Germline CDR1 reads SEHNR; CDR2 reads FQNEAQ (reference sequence).